Below, one T cell receptor (beta chain) is given with its context. The assay was immunoSEQ multiplex PCR, and TCRdb's table has in-frame clones only and misses some. The table lists about 160,000 clones, about 85% of them singletons. These data come from a study of blood T cell repertoires in COVID-19. Trimming pared 2 bases from V and 6 bases from J, leaving 15 bases between. CDR3 length: 16 amino acids. Germline V lookup: CDR1 SGHRS, CDR2 YFSETQ. The sequence was collected from a human donor with acute or convalescent COVID-19. The donor label of this sample is uncertain. Sequencing used peripheral blood. This sequence joins TRBV5-1 and TRBJ1-6, with D possibly being TRBD1 (5 bases). As DNA, the CDR3 is TGCGCCAGCAGCTTATGGGGCCAGGTACTTAATTCACCCCTCCACTTT. This translates into CASSLWGQVLNSPLHF.